A single sample gave rise to the 26 T cell receptor beta chains below, sequenced in a study of OX40 agonist ivuxolimab in advanced cancers. This table comes from immunoSEQ multiplex PCR, and its TCRdb copy is limited to in-frame clones, with some not included. This sample has tens of thousands of clones, with more than 80% found just once. The specimen comprised CD4+ or CD8+ T cells sorted from blood, sampled in a trial of the OX40 agonist ivuxolimab. The origin of the receptors is an adult with an advanced solid tumor such as melanoma, head and neck, liver or kidney cancer.

The chain combines TRBV28 with TRBJ2-7; 9 bases map to TRBD1. CDR1 and CDR2 (germline): MDHEN, SYDVKM. V gave up 3 bases and J gave up 3 bases; unmatched junction bases: 3. The CDR3 is 14 amino acids. The CDR3 loop reads CASSFATGGYEQYF. The CDR3 bases are TGTGCCAGCAGTTTCGCGACAGGGGGCTACGAGCAGTACTTC.

The sample holds one count of this clone. V gene TRBV28 combines with J gene TRBJ1-5; a weak D match, TRBD1 (5 bases). The CDR3 contains 15 residues. CDR1 and CDR2 (germline): MDHEN, SYDVKM. Trimming cost V 5 bases and J 3 bases, with 14 bases left between them. The CDR3 region is CASSTLPTDNQPQHF. CDR3 DNA: TGTGCCAGCAGTACCCTACCGACAGACAATCAGCCCCAGCATTTT.

By sample fraction, this clone is large (0.1 to 1%). The gene calls are TRBV6-6 and TRBJ2-1, with D possibly TRBD2 on 5 matching bases. The germline gives CDR1 MNHNY, CDR2 SVGAGI (reference sequence). The CDR3 consists of 14 residues. The V gene lost 5 bases and the J gene lost 2 bases, with 10 bases spanning the gap. The DNA of the CDR3 is TGTGCCAGCAGTCCCCGGCGGGCCTACAATGAGCAGTTCTTC. Its translation is CASSPRRAYNEQFF.

This chain links TRBV30 with TRBJ2-2; no clear D gene. CDR1 is GTSNPN and CDR2 is SVGIG in the germline V gene (reference sequence). The CDR3 consists of 13 residues. Trimming took off 0 bases at V and 6 bases at J, with 8 bases between the two ends. The CDR3 region is CAWSVDGSGELFF. CDR3 nucleotides: TGTGCCTGGAGTGTAGATGGTTCCGGGGAGCTGTTTTTT.

The J gene is TRBJ1-1, the V gene TRBV6-6, with D perhaps TRBD1 (5 bases). Trimming shortened V by 5 bases and J by 4 bases, and 11 bases separated the two germline ends. CDR3 length equals 13 residues. Germline V CDR1 and CDR2: MNHNY, SVGAGI (reference sequence). DNA of the CDR3: TGTGCCAGCAGTCCGGGGAGGGGCACTGAAGCTTTCTTT. It codes for CASSPGRGTEAFF.

The V and J genes are TRBV11-2 and TRBJ2-7, with D unclear. This CDR3 contains 13 residues. Germline CDR1 is SGHAT and CDR2 is FQNNGV. V lost 1 base to trimming and J lost 1 base, with 5 bases between them. The CDR3 loop is CASSLAASYEQYF. The CDR3 DNA reads TGTGCCAGCAGCTTAGCGGCGTCCTACGAGCAGTACTTC.

The chain combines TRBV19 with TRBJ2-7; maybe TRBD1 (6 bases). V lost 3 bases, J lost 4 bases, and 13 bases lay in between. The germline V gene encodes CDR1 LNHDA and CDR2 SQIVND (reference sequence). The CDR3 has 14 amino acids. The CDR3 bases are TGTGCCAGTAGTATCGGCGCCAGGGGTTACGAGCAGTACTTC. Protein: CASSIGARGYEQYF.

V is TRBV7-9 and J is TRBJ2-3; either TRBD1 or TRBD2 may supply D (5 bases each). The CDR3 sequence is 15 residues long. CDR1 and CDR2 from the germline V gene are SEHNR and FQNEAQ (reference sequence). V gave up 4 bases and J gave up 6 bases, with 17 bases separating them. DNA for the CDR3: TGTGCCAGCAGCTCCGGGACCCCCGGGTCGGATACGCAGTATTTT. Protein: CASSSGTPGSDTQYF. Based on the CDR3 plus reference TRBV7-9 and TRBJ2-3, the full variable domain is DTGVSQNPRHKITKRGQNVTFRCDPISEHNRLYWYRQTLGQGPEFLTYFQNEAQLEKSRLLSDRFSAERPKGSFSTLEIQRTEQGDSAMYLCASSSGTPGSDTQYFGPGTRLTVL.

This chain uses TRBV5-4 with TRBJ2-1; maybe TRBD1 (5 bases). Germline CDR1 reads SGHNT; CDR2 reads YYREEE (reference sequence). Trimming shortened V by 4 bases and J by 7 bases, and 18 bases separated the two germline ends. The CDR3 has 15 amino acids. CDR3 in amino acids: CASSDPRTGANEQFF. The CDR3 region has the DNA TGTGCCAGCAGCGACCCCCGCACTGGGGCGAATGAGCAGTTCTTC.

Sample share makes this clone medium-sized. The chain recombines TRBV28 with TRBJ1-2; no clear D gene. CDR3 length: 15 residues. Germline V gene data show CDR1 as MDHEN and CDR2 as SYDVKM. Deletions cut 1 base from V and 6 bases from J, with 15 bases between. The CDR3 protein is CASSLSNWGSDGYTF. CDR3 in DNA: TGTGCCAGCAGTTTATCGAACTGGGGTTCGGATGGCTACACCTTC.

Here the CDR3 reads CASSLTGGITDTQYF. The CDR3 DNA reads TGTGCCAGCTCACTCACAGGGGGTATCACAGATACGCAGTATTTT. This chain joins TRBV18 and TRBJ2-3, with TRBD1 matching over 8 bases. The CDR3 covers 15 residues. CDR1 is KGHSH and CDR2 is LQKENI in the germline V gene. Trimming removed 4 bases from V and 2 bases from J; junction bases left unmatched: 5.

The chain uses TRBV7-9 and TRBJ1-1; D might be TRBD1 (5 bases). CDR1 is SEHNR, CDR2 FQNEAQ, per germline (reference sequence). The CDR3 has 18 amino acids. The V gene lost 5 bases and the J gene lost 3 bases, with 25 bases spanning the gap. The CDR3: CASSPPVPIGDWYTEAFF. The CDR3 region has the DNA TGTGCCAGCAGCCCACCGGTCCCAATTGGGGACTGGTACACTGAAGCTTTCTTT. The variable domain in full, with the rest retrieved from reference TRBV7-9 and TRBJ1-1, is DTGVSQNPRHKITKRGQNVTFRCDPISEHNRLYWYRQTLGQGPEFLTYFQNEAQLEKSRLLSDRFSAERPKGSFSTLEIQRTEQGDSAMYLCASSPPVPIGDWYTEAFFGQGTRLTVV.

The chain carries TRBV20-1 and TRBJ1-2; D is possibly TRBD1 (6 bases). Trimming left V 6 bases short and J 4 bases short, with 9 bases between. The CDR3 loop spans 11 amino acids. From germline, CDR1 is DFQATT and CDR2 SNEGSKA (reference sequence). The DNA for the CDR3 is TGCAGTGCCCGGGGGGCCTATGGCTACACCTTC. The encoded protein is CSARGAYGYTF.

The chain employs TRBV5-1 and TRBJ2-3; weak D call: TRBD2 (6 bases). Trimming took 3 bases from V and 0 from J, leaving 17 bases between them. The germline V gene encodes CDR1 SGHRS and CDR2 YFSETQ. This CDR3 has 17 residues. DNA of the CDR3: TGCGCCAGCAGCTATATCTCACGGGAGTCTAGCACAGATACGCAGTATTTT. Residues: CASSYISRESSTDTQYF.

V gene TRBV5-5 combines with J gene TRBJ1-2; D is ambiguous. The V gene lost 4 bases and the J gene lost 5 bases, with 12 bases spanning the gap. Germline CDR1 reads SGHKS; CDR2 reads YYEKEE (reference sequence). CDR3 length equals 13 residues. CDR3 DNA sequence: TGTGCCAGCAGCCCGGTAGAGAGTTATGGCTACACCTTC. It codes for CASSPVESYGYTF.

The chain uses TRBV7-3 and TRBJ2-7; D remains unclear. Between the trimmed V and J ends, which lost 10 bases and 7 bases, there was a span of 8 bases. Germline lookup yields CDR1 SGHTA and CDR2 FQGTGA. The CDR3 loop spans 9 amino acids. Here the CDR3 reads CATAEEQYF. CDR3 DNA: TGTGCCACCGCGGAGGAGCAGTACTTC.

This clone has a handful of counts. This chain connects TRBV28 to TRBJ1-2; perhaps TRBD1 as D (5 bases). This CDR3 contains 14 residues. CDR1 and CDR2 (germline): MDHEN, SYDVKM. The ends were cut back, 2 bases at V and 5 bases at J, with 12 bases in the middle. CDR3 loop: CASSLRRASYGYTF. CDR3 coding DNA: TGTGCCAGCAGTTTACGCAGGGCGTCTTATGGCTACACCTTC.

This clone has a single count. This chain uses TRBV15 with TRBJ1-2; 7 nucleotides align to TRBD1. From germline, CDR1 is LNHNV and CDR2 YYDKDF (reference sequence). The J segment lost 4 bases and the V segment lost 4 bases, leaving 3 bases of the junction unmatched. CDR3 length equals 13 residues. The CDR3 coding sequence is TGTGCCACCAGCACAGGGGGAGTCTATGGCTACACCTTC. Its translation: CATSTGGVYGYTF. The full variable domain, with the rest looked up from reference TRBV15 and TRBJ1-2, is DAMVIQNPRYQVTQFGKPVTLSCSQTLNHNVMYWYQQKSSQAPKLLFHYYDKDFNNEADTPDNFQSRRPNTSFCFLDIRSPGLGDTAMYLCATSTGGVYGYTFGSGTRLTVV.

The chain couples TRBV9 to TRBJ2-1; 12 bases fit TRBD2. V gave up 4 bases and J gave up 6 bases; unmatched junction bases: 8. CDR3 length: 16 residues. Germline lookup yields CDR1 SGDLS and CDR2 YYNGEE. CDR3 bases: TGTGCCAGCAGCTCACGGACTAGCGGGGTAGCCAATGAGCAGTTCTTC. It codes for CASSSRTSGVANEQFF.

The sample holds a few counts of this clone. The chain carries TRBV7-9 and TRBJ2-5, with 7 bases identical to TRBD1. The CDR3 sequence is 14 residues long. Trimming took 5 bases from V and 5 from J; bases not matched to a gene: 8. CDR1 and CDR2 from the germline V gene are SEHNR and FQNEAQ (reference sequence). The CDR3: CASSGTELLETQYF. The DNA for the CDR3 is TGTGCCAGCAGCGGGACAGAACTTTTGGAGACCCAGTACTTC.

The CDR3 DNA sequence: TGCGCCAGCAGCCAAGATAGGGGCTACGAGCAGTACTTC. Translating it yields CASSQDRGYEQYF. The chain links TRBV4-1 to TRBJ2-7; tentative D call: TRBD1 (5 bases). V was cut by 0 bases and J by 3 bases, with 6 bases left in between. Germline CDR1 and CDR2: MGHRA and YSYEKL. There are 13 residues in the CDR3.

The chain couples TRBV5-8 to TRBJ2-3; D might be TRBD2 (6 bases). Germline CDR1 SGHTS, CDR2 YDEGEE. The CDR3 is 17 amino acids. V lost 4 bases to trimming and J lost 4 bases, with 22 bases between them. CDR3 amino acids: CASSPPVGAGNADTQYF. In DNA form, the CDR3 reads TGTGCCAGCAGCCCCCCGGTCGGGGCGGGAAACGCAGATACGCAGTATTTT.

V usage is TRBV6-5 and J usage is TRBJ2-7; D may be TRBD2 (6 bases). This CDR3 has 15 residues. Deletions cut 6 bases from V and 4 bases from J, with 19 bases between. Germline V gene sequence: CDR1 MNHEY, CDR2 SVGAGI. In DNA form, the CDR3 reads TGTGCCAGCAGCCCCGGGGGTGGAGGCCGTTACGAGCAGTACTTC. Translation gives CASSPGGGGRYEQYF.

The CDR3 reads CASRRQSSADTQYF. In nucleotides, the CDR3 is TGTGCCAGCCGGCGGCAATCGTCGGCAGATACGCAGTATTTT. V and J are TRBV6-1 and TRBJ2-3; no reliable D call. CDR1 is MNHNS and CDR2 is SASEGT in the germline V gene. The CDR3 sequence is 14 residues long. V was shortened by 8 bases and J by 4 bases, with 16 bases between the two germline ends.

The rearrangement links TRBV15 to TRBJ2-2, with 8 bases fitting TRBD2. The V gene's germline CDR1 is LNHNV and CDR2 YYDKDF (reference sequence). The CDR3 spans 16 residues. V gave up 0 bases and J gave up 6 bases; unmatched junction bases: 6. CDR3 in DNA: TGTGCCACCAGCAGAGATCGGGGCGGGAGGTCCGGGGAGCTGTTTTTT. This encodes CATSRDRGGRSGELFF.

This chain uses TRBV18 with TRBJ2-1, with TRBD2 matching 9 bases. The J segment lost 2 bases and the V segment lost 4 bases, leaving 3 bases of the junction unmatched. Germline CDR1 and CDR2: KGHSH and LQKENI. The CDR3 is 15 residues long. This CDR3 reads CASSLASGAYNEQFF. The DNA of the CDR3 is TGTGCCAGCTCACTGGCTAGCGGGGCCTACAATGAGCAGTTCTTC. Complete variable domain (other parts from reference TRBV18 and TRBJ2-1): NAGVMQNPRHLVRRRGQEARLRCSPMKGHSHVYWYRQLPEEGLKFMVYLQKENIIDESGMPKERFSAEFPKEGPSILRIQQVVRGDSAAYFCASSLASGAYNEQFFGPGTRLTVL.